These 22 T cell receptor beta chains were sequenced from one sample in a study of T cell responses to AZD1222 COVID-19 vaccine. Data came from immunoSEQ multiplex PCR; TCRdb stores just in-frame clones and leaves some out. The data contain roughly 97,000 clones, over 90% of them singletons. The specimen was peripheral blood, collected on day 0 of AZD1222 vaccination. These receptors were taken from an adult in good health.

J is TRBJ2-5 and V is TRBV2; possible D gene TRBD1, 6 bases. The CDR3 runs 14 residues. Germline V gene data show CDR1 as SNHLY and CDR2 as FYNNEI. V was trimmed by 3 bases and J by 6 bases, leaving 14 bases between them. The CDR3 loop reads CASSEGDRRQTQYF. CDR3 nucleotide sequence: TGTGCCAGCAGTGAGGGAGACAGGCGACAGACCCAGTACTTC.

This chain links TRBV19 with TRBJ2-6, with 9 positions matching TRBD1. From germline, CDR1 is LNHDA and CDR2 SQIVND (reference sequence). V shed 3 bases, J shed 0 bases, and the junction held 3 bases outside the gene matches. This CDR3 region has 17 residues. The CDR3 sequence is CASSIGTGFSGANVLTF. The DNA of the CDR3 is TGTGCCAGTAGTATCGGGACAGGGTTCTCTGGGGCCAACGTCCTGACTTTC.

The chain combines TRBV11-2 with TRBJ2-1; D might be TRBD2 (5 bases). CDR1 is SGHAT and CDR2 is FQNNGV in the germline V gene. V lost 4 bases and J 4 bases, leaving 14 bases between the germline ends. The CDR3 is made up of 15 amino acids. The CDR3 loop reads CASSSQKRNYNEQFF. The CDR3 bases are TGTGCCAGCAGCTCTCAAAAGCGGAATTACAATGAGCAGTTCTTC.

This chain links TRBV6-5 with TRBJ2-5, with a weak D call TRBD1 (6 bases). V was cut by 4 bases and J by 5 bases, with 11 bases left in between. The germline gives CDR1 MNHEY, CDR2 SVGAGI. This CDR3 comprises 13 residues. The CDR3 sequence: CASSLQGSETQYF. As DNA, the CDR3 is TGTGCCAGCAGTTTACAGGGATCGGAGACCCAGTACTTC.

V usage is TRBV11-3 and J usage is TRBJ2-7; 7 bases fit TRBD1. The V gene end was trimmed by 7 bases and the J gene end by 2 bases; junction bases not matched to a gene: 11. The CDR3 loop spans 15 amino acids. Looked up from germline, CDR1 is SGHNT and CDR2 is YENEEA. The CDR3 spells CASTRIPGQTYEQYF. The CDR3 nucleotides are TGTGCCAGCACTAGAATTCCGGGACAGACCTACGAGCAGTACTTC.

The gene calls are TRBV6-6 and TRBJ1-2; D gene ambiguous. The V and J ends lost 2 bases and 8 bases respectively, with 3 bases between them. Germline V gene lookup returns CDR1 MNHNY and CDR2 SVGAGI (reference sequence). The CDR3 covers 10 residues. Here the CDR3 reads CASSYGGYTF. In DNA, the CDR3 is TGTGCCAGCAGTTACGGGGGCTACACCTTC.

This rearrangement joins TRBV29-1 to TRBJ2-7, with a possible D match to TRBD2 (6 bases). The CDR3 consists of 12 residues. The germline V and J ends were trimmed by 1 base and 3 bases, with 7 bases remaining between them. CDR1 and CDR2 from the germline V gene are SQVTM and ANQGSEA. CDR3 sequence (DNA): TGCAGCGTTGAAGGGGGACTCTACGAGCAGTACTTC. This gives the protein CSVEGGLYEQYF.

The genes are TRBV5-8 and TRBJ1-5, with unresolved D. Germline loops: CDR1 SGHTS, CDR2 YDEGEE. V lost 4 bases, J lost 3 bases, and 5 bases lay in between. The CDR3 sequence is 12 residues long. The CDR3, as DNA: TGTGCCAGCAGCCATTACAATCAGCCCCAGCATTTT. Amino acids: CASSHYNQPQHF.

This chain links TRBV29-1 with TRBJ1-4; 8 bases match TRBD1. Per the germline V gene, CDR1 is SQVTM and CDR2 is ANQGSEA. V was pared by 7 bases and J by 2 bases, with 9 bases of the junction left unmatched. The CDR3 consists of 15 residues. The CDR3 reads CSGIRRTGTNEKLFF. The CDR3 DNA reads as TGCAGCGGTATAAGACGGACAGGGACTAATGAAAAACTGTTTTTT.

The V gene is TRBV10-3, the J gene TRBJ1-1, with D possibly being TRBD1 (6 bases). The CDR3 extends over 12 amino acids. Trimming cost V 8 bases and J 1 base, with 8 bases left between them. Germline V gives CDR1 ENHRY, CDR2 SYGVKD. The CDR3 spells CAISGENTEAFF. As DNA, the CDR3 is TGTGCCATCTCAGGGGAGAACACTGAAGCTTTCTTT.

CDR3 in amino acids: CASSRTGTPGNTIYF. The CDR3 DNA reads TGCGCCAGCAGCAGAACCGGGACACCTGGAAACACCATATATTTT. V gene TRBV5-1 combines with J gene TRBJ1-3; D might be TRBD1 (6 bases). V was cut by 4 bases and J by 2 bases, with 13 bases left in between. Per germline, CDR1 SGHRS and CDR2 YFSETQ. CDR3 length: 15 residues.

The chain combines TRBV11-3 with TRBJ2-2; D gene uncertain. The V gene lost 10 bases and the J gene lost 2 bases, with 8 bases spanning the gap. CDR1 is SGHNT and CDR2 is YENEEA in the germline V gene. There are 12 residues in the CDR3. DNA of the CDR3: TGTGCCACCTTGGACAACACCGGGGAGCTGTTTTTT. As protein: CATLDNTGELFF.

The V call is TRBV6-5, the J call TRBJ2-7; D perhaps matches TRBD2 (6 bases). Between the trimmed V and J ends, which lost 2 bases and 6 bases, there was a span of 11 bases. This CDR3 comprises 13 residues. CDR1 is MNHEY, CDR2 SVGAGI, per germline. CDR3 sequence: CASSYGGRREQYF. In nucleotides, the CDR3 is TGTGCCAGCAGTTACGGTGGGAGGCGCGAGCAGTACTTC.

The gene calls are TRBV11-2 and TRBJ2-2; D is possibly TRBD1 or TRBD2 (6 bases each). Per germline, CDR1 SGHAT and CDR2 FQNNGV. Trimming left V 1 base short and J 0 bases short, with 15 bases between. The CDR3 consists of 18 residues. The CDR3 region is CASSLAGPGAANTGELFF. The CDR3 DNA reads as TGTGCCAGCAGCTTAGCGGGTCCGGGGGCCGCGAACACCGGGGAGCTGTTTTTT.

This clone showed up just once. J is TRBJ1-2 and V is TRBV30; D is unclear. CDR1 is GTSNPN, CDR2 SVGIG, per germline (reference sequence). V lost 0 bases and J lost 0, with 11 bases in between. This CDR3 contains 15 residues. Here the CDR3 DNA reads TGTGCCTGGAGTGTACCATCAGTAGCTAACTATGGCTACACCTTC. This codes for CAWSVPSVANYGYTF.

This chain connects TRBV11-3 to TRBJ1-3, with D unresolved. In germline, CDR1 is SGHNT, CDR2 YENEEA. The CDR3 covers 14 residues. V was cut by 6 bases and J by 0 bases, with 9 bases left in between. In DNA form, the CDR3 reads TGTGCCAGCAGTCCGGGAGCCTCTGGAAACACCATATATTTT. The encoded protein is CASSPGASGNTIYF.

V gene TRBV11-3 combines with J gene TRBJ2-2, with D unresolved. The CDR3 has 13 residues. V was shortened by 1 base and J by 6 bases, with 6 bases between the two germline ends. Germline values: CDR1 SGHNT, CDR2 YENEEA. The CDR3 loop is CASSLVLAGELFF. The CDR3 coding sequence is TGTGCCAGCAGCTTAGTTCTAGCCGGGGAGCTGTTTTTT.

The chain links TRBV5-1 to TRBJ2-6; 7 bases are a match to TRBD1. From germline, CDR1 is SGHRS and CDR2 YFSETQ. The CDR3 sequence is 17 residues long. The J segment lost 0 bases and the V segment lost 2 bases, leaving 5 bases of the junction unmatched. CDR3 bases: TGCGCCAGCAGCTTAGTGACAGGGAACTCTGGGGCCAACGTCCTGACTTTC. Translating gives CASSLVTGNSGANVLTF.

This chain joins TRBV19 and TRBJ1-4, with D maybe TRBD1 (5 bases). The germline gives CDR1 LNHDA, CDR2 SQIVND (reference sequence). The CDR3 is 14 residues long. V lost 4 bases and J 3 bases, leaving 9 bases between the germline ends. CDR3 protein: CASSKPGPNEKLFF. As DNA, the CDR3 is TGTGCCAGTAGTAAACCGGGACCTAATGAAAAACTGTTTTTT.

The chain employs TRBV7-3 and TRBJ2-3, with 9 bases aligning to TRBD2. The germline V gene encodes CDR1 SGHTA and CDR2 FQGTGA. Losses at the gene ends were 5 bases for V and 4 bases for J; bases not matched to a gene: 13. The CDR3 contains 17 residues. In nucleotides, the CDR3 is TGTGCCAGCAGCGTAGTTTGCGGGAGGGCCGTGTCAGATACGCAGTATTTT. As protein: CASSVVCGRAVSDTQYF.

The chain uses TRBV18 and TRBJ2-3; D perhaps matches TRBD2 (6 bases). Germline CDR1 reads KGHSH; CDR2 reads LQKENI. Between the trimmed V and J ends, which lost 3 bases and 2 bases, there was a span of 12 bases. The CDR3 has 15 amino acids. CDR3 protein: CASSPTLAATDTQYF. In DNA, the CDR3 is TGTGCCAGCTCACCCACCTTAGCGGCCACAGATACGCAGTATTTT.

This chain links TRBV24-1 with TRBJ2-3; weak D call: TRBD2 (6 bases). Germline values: CDR1 KGHDR, CDR2 SFDVKD. The CDR3 totals 16 residues. V lost 9 bases, J lost 4 bases, and 22 bases lay in between. The CDR3 bases are TGTGCCACCGGAGGGTCGGGCAGGGCGAACCCAGATACGCAGTATTTT. Protein: CATGGSGRANPDTQYF.